The TCR beta chain described here comes from a study of graft-versus-host responses after intestinal transplantation. Study context: In this cohort, recipients had multivisceral, liver-intestinal, or isolated intestinal transplants. General study findings and limits: Detection of GvH clones occurred in recipient marrow, and some had their first appearance in ileum or blood. The presence of high graft-versus-host to host-versus-graft clonal ratios in allografts characterized patients with graft-donor T cell macrochimerism. Early after transplant, HvG clones declined as circulating GvH clones peaked.

The data were produced by immunoSEQ multiplex PCR, yet TCRdb's version contains in-frame clones alone and is incomplete. The table includes about 85,000 clones, around 93% detected once. This clone has just one count. Its antigen is not known. The CDR3 spans 14 residues. V lost 7 bases and J lost 4, with 17 bases in between. In germline, CDR1 is GTSNPN, CDR2 SVGIG (reference sequence). This material consisted of unstimulated CD8+ T cells sorted from spleen or lymph node cells, taken before transplant. This TCR was sampled from a human donor who was the organ donor for an intestinal transplant. The rearrangement links TRBV30 to TRBJ2-1; D remains unclear. CDR3 sequence: CAFASGQIYNEQFF. CDR3 nucleotides: TGTGCCTTTGCCTCAGGCCAGATTTACAATGAGCAGTTCTTC.